A single sample is the source of the 12 T cell receptor beta chains below, sequenced in a study of T-cell memory formation after mild COVID-19. One entry per CDR3 protein results from TCRdb running MiXCR on the 5' RACE reads. In the table there are 400,000 or so distinct CDR3 sequences, 20% of which are singletons. Sequenced input: PBMCs or a T cell subset sorted from them (not recorded which). The receptor set was obtained from an adult woman who had mild COVID-19 (a few samples of this study predate the infection). Cell type and time point are not known.

This chain joins TRBV3-1 and TRBJ2-7, with D hard to call. Germline-derived CDR1 and CDR2 are LGHDT and YNNKEL (reference sequence). This CDR3 is 16 amino acids long. Trimming removed 3 bases from V and 0 bases from J, with 15 bases in between. CDR3 in amino acids: CASSQQPRLSSYEQYF. For the CDR3, the DNA is TGTGCCAGCAGCCAGCAACCGAGGCTGAGCTCCTACGAGCAGTACTTC.

The genes are TRBV7-9 and TRBJ1-1; no firm D call. Trimming removed 3 bases from V and 3 bases from J, with 11 bases in between. CDR1 and CDR2 from the germline V gene are SEHNR and FQNEAQ (reference sequence). The CDR3 contains 14 residues. The CDR3 region has the DNA TGTGCCAGCAGCTTCGCCCCGAGGGACACTGAAGCTTTCTTT. This encodes CASSFAPRDTEAFF. Full variable domain (rest looked up from reference TRBV7-9 and TRBJ1-1): DTGVSQNPRHKITKRGQNVTFRCDPISEHNRLYWYRQTLGQGPEFLTYFQNEAQLEKSRLLSDRFSAERPKGSFSTLEIQRTEQGDSAMYLCASSFAPRDTEAFFGQGTRLTVV.

The rearrangement joins TRBV7-9 to TRBJ1-1; tentatively, D is TRBD1 (5 bases). Germline CDR1 is SEHNR and CDR2 is FQNEAQ (reference sequence). Trimming stripped 4 bases from V and 6 bases from J, with 18 bases between. This CDR3 has 15 amino acids. CDR3 sequence (DNA): TGTGCCAGCAGCTCTACCAGGGAGAGCGACGCTGAAGCTTTCTTT. It codes for CASSSTRESDAEAFF. Full variable domain (outside the CDR3, taken from reference TRBV7-9 and TRBJ1-1): DTGVSQNPRHKITKRGQNVTFRCDPISEHNRLYWYRQTLGQGPEFLTYFQNEAQLEKSRLLSDRFSAERPKGSFSTLEIQRTEQGDSAMYLCASSSTRESDAEAFFGQGTRLTVV.

The rearrangement uses TRBV11-2 and TRBJ2-1; 10 bases fit TRBD2. The CDR3 runs to 16 residues. The V gene's germline CDR1 is SGHAT and CDR2 FQNNGV. J was trimmed by 3 bases and V by 1 base; bases with no gene match: 3. CDR3 DNA sequence: TGTGCCAGCAGCTTAGTATTAGCGGGGGGCTACAATGAGCAGTTCTTC. Protein sequence: CASSLVLAGGYNEQFF. The full variable domain, its missing parts supplied by reference TRBV11-2 and TRBJ2-1, is EAGVAQSPRYKIIEKRQSVAFWCNPISGHATLYWYQQILGQGPKLLIQFQNNGVVDDSQLPKDRFSAERLKGVDSTLKIQPAKLEDSAVYLCASSLVLAGGYNEQFFGPGTRLTVL.

As for this clonotype: An end of the junction does not agree with germline; a read error may underlie this. This chain's CDR3 is CASRPSHPTGFRWRETQYF. CDR3 nucleotides: TGTGCCAGCAGGCCTTCGCACCCCACAGGGTTCCGGTGGCGAGAGACACAGTACTTC. This chain uses TRBV12-3 or TRBV12-4 with TRBJ2-5; D is possibly TRBD1 (6 bases). This CDR3 contains 19 residues.

The chain employs TRBV5-1 and TRBJ1-1; D possibly corresponds to TRBD1 (5 bases). Trimming removed 7 bases from V and 4 bases from J, with 20 bases in between. The CDR3 is made up of 15 amino acids. Per the germline V gene, CDR1 is SGHRS and CDR2 is YFSETQ. The CDR3 spells CASHPPTGGSTEAFF. DNA of the CDR3: TGCGCCAGCCACCCCCCCACAGGTGGAAGCACTGAAGCTTTCTTT.

The chain couples TRBV4-3 to TRBJ2-1; 7 nucleotides match TRBD1. V shed 0 bases, J shed 2 bases, and the junction held 7 bases outside the gene matches. From germline, CDR1 is LGHNA and CDR2 YSLEER. The CDR3 totals 17 residues. CDR3 DNA: TGCGCCAGCAGCCAAGATGGGTACAGGGGTCCCTACAATGAGCAGTTCTTC. Its translation is CASSQDGYRGPYNEQFF.

In nucleotides, the CDR3 is TGTGCCAGCAGCTTCGACAGCAGCTCTGGGGCCAACGTCCTGACTTTC. Translating gives CASSFDSSSGANVLTF. J is TRBJ2-6 and V is TRBV6-5; D possibly corresponds to TRBD1 (5 bases). The CDR3 runs to 16 residues. Trimming cost V 6 bases and J 0 bases, with 12 bases left between them. Germline V gives CDR1 MNHEY, CDR2 SVGAGI.

This clonotype was found a few times. The chain carries TRBV11-2 and TRBJ2-2; D is possibly TRBD2 (5 bases). Between the trimmed V and J ends, which lost 1 base and 7 bases, there was a span of 10 bases. This CDR3 contains 14 residues. The germline V gene has CDR1 SGHAT and CDR2 FQNNGV. The DNA of the CDR3 is TGTGCCAGCAGCTTAGTTGCGGGCGACGGGGAGCTGTTTTTT. Translated, it gives CASSLVAGDGELFF.

The rearrangement links TRBV4-3 to TRBJ1-4; D gene ambiguous. The CDR3 extends over 15 amino acids. The germline V gene has CDR1 LGHNA and CDR2 YSLEER. Deletions cut 0 bases from V and 5 bases from J, with 10 bases between. The chain's CDR3 is CASSQDVAENEKLFF. For the CDR3, the DNA is TGCGCCAGCAGCCAAGATGTCGCAGAAAATGAAAAACTGTTTTTT.

CDR3 amino acids: CASSQRSSGRFSYNEQFF. The CDR3 DNA reads as TGTGCCAGCAGCCAAAGGTCTAGCGGGAGGTTCTCCTACAATGAGCAGTTCTTC. V gene TRBV3-1 combines with J gene TRBJ2-1; 11 bases fit TRBD2. The junction had 6 bases not matched to a gene; V was cut back by 2 bases and J by 0 bases. The CDR3 spans 18 residues. The germline V gene has CDR1 LGHDT and CDR2 YNNKEL (reference sequence).

The table lists this clonotype with a few counts. This chain connects TRBV12-3 or TRBV12-4 to TRBJ1-5; D gene unclear. V shed 9 bases and J shed 0 bases, with 12 bases lying between them. This CDR3 has 14 residues. The CDR3 coding sequence is TGTGCCAGTCAACCGGAGGGTAGCAATCAGCCCCAGCATTTT. Translating it yields CASQPEGSNQPQHF.